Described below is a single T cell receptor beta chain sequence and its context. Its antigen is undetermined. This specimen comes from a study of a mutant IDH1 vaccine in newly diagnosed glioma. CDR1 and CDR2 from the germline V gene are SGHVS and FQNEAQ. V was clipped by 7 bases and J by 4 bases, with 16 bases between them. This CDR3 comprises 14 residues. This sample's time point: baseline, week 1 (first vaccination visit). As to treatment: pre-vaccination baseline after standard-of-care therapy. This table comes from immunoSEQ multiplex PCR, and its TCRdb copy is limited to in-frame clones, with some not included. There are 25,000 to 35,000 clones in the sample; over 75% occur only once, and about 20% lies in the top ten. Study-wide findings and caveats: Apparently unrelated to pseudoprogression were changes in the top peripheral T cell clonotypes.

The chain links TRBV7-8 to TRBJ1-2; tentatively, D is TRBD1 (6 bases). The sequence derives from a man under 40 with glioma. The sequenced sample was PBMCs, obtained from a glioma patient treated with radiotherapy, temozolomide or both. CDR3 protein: CASKPGRGTYGYTF. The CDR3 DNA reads TGTGCCAGCAAACCTGGCAGGGGCACCTATGGCTACACCTTC. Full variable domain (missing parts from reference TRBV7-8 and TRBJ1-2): GAGVSQSPRYKVAKRGQDVALRCDPISGHVSLFWYQQALGQGPEFLTYFQNEAQLDKSGLPSDRFFAERPEGSVSTLKIQRTQQEDSAVYLCASKPGRGTYGYTFGSGTRLTVV.